Reported below is one TCR beta chain. The CDR3 consists of 15 residues. Looked up from germline, CDR1 is SGDLS and CDR2 is YYNGEE. Trimming took 2 bases from V and 0 from J, leaving 11 bases between them. These data belong to a study of memory CD4+ T cells and cytomegalovirus serostatus. TCRdb's table, derived via immunoSEQ multiplex PCR, lists solely in-frame clones and lacks some. The table includes about 80,000 clones, roughly 80% detected once. Single viable CD3+CD4+CD8-CD45RO+ cells were sorted as the memory CD4+ T cells. This receptor was identified in an adult in good health and CMV-seronegative. The rearrangement uses TRBV9 and TRBJ1-2; no definite D call. Input material: memory CD4+ T cells from blood. The CDR3 coding sequence is TGTGCCAGCAGCGTTTACGAGAAAGCTAACTATGGCTACACCTTC. Translating it yields CASSVYEKANYGYTF.